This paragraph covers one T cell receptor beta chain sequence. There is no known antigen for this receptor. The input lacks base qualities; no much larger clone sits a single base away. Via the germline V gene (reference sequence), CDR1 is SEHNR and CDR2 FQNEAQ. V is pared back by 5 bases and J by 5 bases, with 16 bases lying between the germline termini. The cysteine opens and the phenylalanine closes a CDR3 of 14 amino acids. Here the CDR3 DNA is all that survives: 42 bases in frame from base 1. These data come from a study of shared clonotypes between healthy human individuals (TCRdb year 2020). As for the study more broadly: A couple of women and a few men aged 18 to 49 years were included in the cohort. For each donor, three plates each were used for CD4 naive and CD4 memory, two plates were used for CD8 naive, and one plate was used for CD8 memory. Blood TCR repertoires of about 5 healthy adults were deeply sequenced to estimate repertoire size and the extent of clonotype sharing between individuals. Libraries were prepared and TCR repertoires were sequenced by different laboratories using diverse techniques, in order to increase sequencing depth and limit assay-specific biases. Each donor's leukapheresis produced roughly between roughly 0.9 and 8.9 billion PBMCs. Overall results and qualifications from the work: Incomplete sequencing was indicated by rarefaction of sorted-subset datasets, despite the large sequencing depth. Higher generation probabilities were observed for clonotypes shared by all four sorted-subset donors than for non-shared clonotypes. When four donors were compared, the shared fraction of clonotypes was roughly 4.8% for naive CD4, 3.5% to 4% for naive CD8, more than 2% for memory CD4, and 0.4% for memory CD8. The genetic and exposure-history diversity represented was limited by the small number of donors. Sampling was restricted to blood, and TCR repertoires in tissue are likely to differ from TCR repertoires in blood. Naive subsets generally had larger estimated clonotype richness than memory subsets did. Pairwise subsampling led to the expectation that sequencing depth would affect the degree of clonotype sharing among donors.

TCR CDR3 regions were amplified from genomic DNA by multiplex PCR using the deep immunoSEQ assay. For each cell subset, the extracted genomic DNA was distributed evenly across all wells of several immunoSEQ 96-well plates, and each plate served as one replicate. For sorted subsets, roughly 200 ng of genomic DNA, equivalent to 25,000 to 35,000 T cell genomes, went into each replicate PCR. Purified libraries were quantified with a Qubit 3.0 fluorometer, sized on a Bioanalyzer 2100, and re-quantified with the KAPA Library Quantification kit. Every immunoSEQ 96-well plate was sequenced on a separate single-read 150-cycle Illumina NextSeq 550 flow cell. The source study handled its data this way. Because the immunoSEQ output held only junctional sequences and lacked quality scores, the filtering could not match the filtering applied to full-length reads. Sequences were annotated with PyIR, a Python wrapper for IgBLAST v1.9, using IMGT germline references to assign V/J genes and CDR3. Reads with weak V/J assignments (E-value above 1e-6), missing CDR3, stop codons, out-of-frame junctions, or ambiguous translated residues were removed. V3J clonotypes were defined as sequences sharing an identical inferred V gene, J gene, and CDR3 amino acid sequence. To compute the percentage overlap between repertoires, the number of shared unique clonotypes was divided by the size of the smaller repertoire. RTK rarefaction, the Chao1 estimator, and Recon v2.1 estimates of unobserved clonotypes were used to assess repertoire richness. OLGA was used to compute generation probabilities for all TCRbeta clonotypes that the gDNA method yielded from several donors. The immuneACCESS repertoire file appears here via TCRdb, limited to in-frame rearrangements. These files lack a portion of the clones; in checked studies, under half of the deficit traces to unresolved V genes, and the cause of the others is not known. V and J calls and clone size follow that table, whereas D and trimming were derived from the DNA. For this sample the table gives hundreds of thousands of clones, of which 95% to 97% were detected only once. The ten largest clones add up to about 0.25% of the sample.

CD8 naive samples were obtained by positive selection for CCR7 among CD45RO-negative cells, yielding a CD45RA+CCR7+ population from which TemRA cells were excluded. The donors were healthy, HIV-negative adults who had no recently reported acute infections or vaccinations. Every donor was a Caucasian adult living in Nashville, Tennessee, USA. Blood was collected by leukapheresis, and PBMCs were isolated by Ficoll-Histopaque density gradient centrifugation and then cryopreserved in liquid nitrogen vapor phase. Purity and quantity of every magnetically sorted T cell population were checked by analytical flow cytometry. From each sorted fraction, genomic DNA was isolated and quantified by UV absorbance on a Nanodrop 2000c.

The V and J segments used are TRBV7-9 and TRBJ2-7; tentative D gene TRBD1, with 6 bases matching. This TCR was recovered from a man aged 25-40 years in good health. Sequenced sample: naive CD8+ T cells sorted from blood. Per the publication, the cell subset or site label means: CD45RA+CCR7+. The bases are TGTGCCAGCAGCGGCGGCCAGGGGCGGGACGAGCAGTACTTC. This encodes CASSGGQGRDEQYF.